The 18 T cell receptor beta chains presented below share a single source sample, sequenced in a study of cytomegalovirus exposure and HLA in healthy donors. The PCR employed 60 Vbeta primers together with 13 Jbeta primers. Method: immunoSEQ multiplex PCR; TCRdb's copy keeps in-frame clones and lacks some. The sample lists about 190,000 clones; more than 65% were seen once. The sequenced material came from PBMCs. These receptors were obtained from a woman younger than 45 in good health and CMV-seronegative.

The gene calls are TRBV2 and TRBJ1-5; 7 positions match TRBD1. The V gene's germline CDR1 is SNHLY and CDR2 FYNNEI. J lost 5 bases, V lost 2 bases, and 6 bases had no gene match. There are 15 residues in the CDR3. CDR3 protein: CASSEFWDRYQPQHF. Written as DNA, the CDR3 is TGTGCCAGCAGTGAATTTTGGGACAGATATCAGCCCCAGCATTTT. The full variable domain, completed using reference TRBV2 and TRBJ1-5, is EPEVTQTPSHQVTQMGQEVILRCVPISNHLYFYWYRQILGQKVEFLVSFYNNEISEKSEIFDDQFSVERPDGSNFTLKIRSTKLEDSAMYFCASSEFWDRYQPQHFGDGTRLSIL.

The J gene is TRBJ2-7, the V gene TRBV18; possible D gene TRBD2, 5 bases. The V gene's germline CDR1 is KGHSH and CDR2 LQKENI. This CDR3 is built from 14 residues. Trimming left V 0 bases short and J 9 bases short, with 15 bases between. CDR3 amino acids: CASSPPGLDFGQYF. The CDR3 nucleotides read TGTGCCAGCTCACCACCTGGACTTGATTTTGGGCAGTACTTC.

V gene TRBV2 combines with J gene TRBJ1-1, with 7 bases matching TRBD1. V lost 6 bases to trimming and J lost 0 bases; unmatched junction nucleotides: 1. CDR3 length: 13 amino acids. The V gene's germline CDR1 is SNHLY and CDR2 FYNNEI. The CDR3 DNA follows: TGTGCCAGCAGGGGACAGTTGAACACTGAAGCTTTCTTT. It encodes CASRGQLNTEAFF.

The chain couples TRBV7-2 to TRBJ2-7; TRBD2 aligns across 12 bases. This CDR3 is built from 17 residues. CDR1 SGHTA and CDR2 FQGNSA come from the germline V gene. V trimming: 5 bases; J trimming: 2 bases; junction bases outside the gene matches: 10. This CDR3 is CASSPWTSGTQTYEQYF. The CDR3 DNA reads TGTGCCAGCAGCCCCTGGACTAGCGGGACCCAGACCTACGAGCAGTACTTC.

This chain uses TRBV19 with TRBJ1-1; D may be TRBD1 (6 bases). The CDR3 spans 13 residues. The V end was cut by 3 bases, the J end by 3 bases, with 8 bases between. Germline assignment: CDR1 LNHDA and CDR2 SQIVND (reference sequence). CDR3 region: CASSMKGDTEAFF. CDR3 nucleotide sequence: TGTGCCAGTAGTATGAAGGGGGACACTGAAGCTTTCTTT.

The V and J genes are TRBV6-4 and TRBJ1-2; D remains unclear. Trimming removed 0 bases from V and 12 bases from J, with 17 bases in between. The CDR3 covers 14 residues. Germline CDR1 is MRHNA and CDR2 is SNTAGT. This CDR3 is CASSDSGDSLVHTF. The CDR3 nucleotides read TGTGCCAGCAGTGACTCTGGAGACTCCCTCGTACACACCTTC.

The chain links TRBV14 to TRBJ1-2, with D possibly TRBD1 on 6 matching bases. Germline V gene sequence: CDR1 SGHDN, CDR2 FVKESK. V lost 4 bases and J lost 4, with 16 bases in between. The CDR3 runs to 15 residues. CDR3 protein: CASSPQPPTGYGYTF. CDR3 DNA: TGTGCCAGCAGCCCCCAACCCCCGACAGGCTATGGCTACACCTTC.

The V gene is TRBV7-6, the J gene TRBJ1-2; no clear D. Per germline, CDR1 SGHVS and CDR2 FNYEAQ. Trimming took 2 bases from V and 7 from J, leaving 8 bases between them. This CDR3 contains 12 residues. CDR3 sequence (DNA): TGTGCCAGCAGCTTACGGGGATCTGGCTACACCTTC. Translation: CASSLRGSGYTF.

The chain recombines TRBV7-2 with TRBJ2-3; D may be TRBD2 (6 bases). Germline loops: CDR1 SGHTA, CDR2 FQGNSA. V dropped 0 bases and J dropped 5 bases, with 18 bases sitting between them. The CDR3 loop spans 17 amino acids. For the CDR3, the DNA is TGTGCCAGCAGCTTAGCCCCCGGGACTTCCTCCCTAGATACGCAGTATTTT. Its translation is CASSLAPGTSSLDTQYF.

The chain couples TRBV7-8 to TRBJ2-5, with 9 bases fitting TRBD1. The DNA end is more similar to TRBJ2-7, so the J call may be wrong. The CDR3 totals 14 residues. Germline CDR1 SGHVS, CDR2 FQNEAQ. DNA for the CDR3: TGTGCCAGCAGCTTCCGGGACAGGGACTACGAGCAGTACTTC. Translated, it gives CASSFRDRDYEQYF.

V is TRBV13 and J is TRBJ2-1; TRBD2 agrees at 8 bases. Germline V gene sequence: CDR1 PRHDT, CDR2 FYEKMQ (reference sequence). Trimming cost V 0 bases and J 9 bases; bases outside gene matches: 10. The CDR3 is 16 residues long. The chain's CDR3 is CASSLGPQGLGIEQFF. In DNA, the CDR3 is TGTGCCAGCAGCTTAGGCCCCCAGGGACTAGGGATTGAGCAGTTCTTC.

This chain uses TRBV6-1 with TRBJ1-3, with 8 positions matching TRBD1. This CDR3 contains 15 residues. CDR1 and CDR2 from the germline V gene are MNHNS and SASEGT. Trimming removed 3 bases from V and 0 bases from J; junction bases left unmatched: 1. The chain's CDR3 is CASSDRGPSGNTIYF. DNA of the CDR3: TGTGCCAGCAGTGACAGGGGGCCCTCTGGAAACACCATATATTTT.

V and J are TRBV29-1 and TRBJ2-1, with 9 bases that match TRBD2. Germline V gene lookup returns CDR1 SQVTM and CDR2 ANQGSEA. The CDR3 totals 15 residues. The V and J ends lost 5 bases and 7 bases, in that order; junction bases with no gene match: 12. The CDR3 loop reads CSVYVGGREGNEQFF. Here the CDR3 DNA reads TGCAGCGTTTATGTAGGGGGGCGGGAGGGGAATGAGCAGTTCTTC.

CDR3 bases: TGTGCCAGTATATCGTACAGAAACACCATATATTTT. Amino acids: CASISYRNTIYF. The chain uses TRBV19 and TRBJ1-3; D not certain. The CDR3 consists of 12 residues. Trimming shortened V by 7 bases and J by 5 bases, and 9 bases separated the two germline ends. Germline V gene lookup returns CDR1 LNHDA and CDR2 SQIVND (reference sequence).

The chain has TRBV5-1 and TRBJ2-3; no reliable D call. This CDR3 region has 12 residues. Looked up from germline, CDR1 is SGHRS and CDR2 is YFSETQ. V was pared by 2 bases and J by 5 bases, with 6 bases between. CDR3 region: CASSFSLDTQYF. The CDR3 coding sequence is TGCGCCAGCAGCTTCTCTCTAGATACGCAGTATTTT. The full variable domain, completed using reference TRBV5-1 and TRBJ2-3, is KAGVTQTPRYLIKTRGQQVTLSCSPISGHRSVSWYQQTPGQGLQFLFEYFSETQRNKGNFPGRFSGRQFSNSRSEMNVSTLELGDSALYLCASSFSLDTQYFGPGTRLTVL.

V gene TRBV7-3 combines with J gene TRBJ2-3, with TRBD2 matching 10 bases. V was pared by 3 bases and J by 1 base, with 1 base of the junction left unmatched. The CDR3 runs to 15 residues. The germline V gene encodes CDR1 SGHTA and CDR2 FQGTGA. The CDR3 sequence: CASSFGTSGTDTQYF. For the CDR3, the DNA is TGTGCCAGCAGCTTCGGGACTAGCGGCACAGATACGCAGTATTTT.

The chain employs TRBV5-1 and TRBJ2-5, with D maybe TRBD2 (6 bases). TRBJ2-7 explains the end of the DNA better; the J call may be wrong. This CDR3 contains 16 residues. CDR1 is SGHRS, CDR2 YFSETQ, per germline. The CDR3 is CASSPGTRTPTYEQYF. CDR3 coding DNA: TGCGCCAGCAGCCCCGGGACTCGAACTCCCACCTACGAGCAGTACTTC.

The chain has TRBV5-1 and TRBJ2-7; 9 bases fit TRBD2. The CDR3 spans 15 residues. Germline loops: CDR1 SGHRS, CDR2 YFSETQ. J lost 3 bases, V lost 0 bases, and 4 bases had no gene match. CDR3 sequence reads: CASSLELAGYYEQYF. In nucleotides, the CDR3 is TGCGCCAGCAGCTTGGAACTAGCGGGCTACTACGAGCAGTACTTC. Variable domain in full (rest from reference TRBV5-1 and TRBJ2-7): KAGVTQTPRYLIKTRGQQVTLSCSPISGHRSVSWYQQTPGQGLQFLFEYFSETQRNKGNFPGRFSGRQFSNSRSEMNVSTLELGDSALYLCASSLELAGYYEQYFGPGTRLTVT.